This T cell receptor beta chain was profiled in a study of shared clonotypes between healthy human individuals. General study points: Lower generation probabilities were found for non-shared clonotypes than for those shared by all four donors.

The data were produced by immunoSEQ multiplex PCR, yet TCRdb's version contains in-frame clones alone and is incomplete. Seen here are about 2 million clones, approximately 94% observed once, and the top ten hold roughly 1%. A word on this clone: The antigen is undetermined. The sample holds other DNA sequences that translate to the same CDR3.

The ends were cut back, 3 bases at V and 1 base at J, with 7 bases in the middle. The CDR3 consists of 13 residues. Germline CDR1 reads SGDLS; CDR2 reads YYNGEE. Naive CD8 cells were CD45RO-negative, positively selected for CCR7, excluding terminally differentiated effector memory CD45RA+ cells. The TCR comes from a man between 18 and 29 years old in good health. The V gene is TRBV9, the J gene TRBJ1-1; D not resolved. The sequenced sample consisted of naive CD8+ T cells sorted from blood. The CDR3 region is CASSAGPNTEAFF. DNA for the CDR3: TGTGCCAGCAGCGCCGGCCCGAACACTGAAGCTTTCTTT.